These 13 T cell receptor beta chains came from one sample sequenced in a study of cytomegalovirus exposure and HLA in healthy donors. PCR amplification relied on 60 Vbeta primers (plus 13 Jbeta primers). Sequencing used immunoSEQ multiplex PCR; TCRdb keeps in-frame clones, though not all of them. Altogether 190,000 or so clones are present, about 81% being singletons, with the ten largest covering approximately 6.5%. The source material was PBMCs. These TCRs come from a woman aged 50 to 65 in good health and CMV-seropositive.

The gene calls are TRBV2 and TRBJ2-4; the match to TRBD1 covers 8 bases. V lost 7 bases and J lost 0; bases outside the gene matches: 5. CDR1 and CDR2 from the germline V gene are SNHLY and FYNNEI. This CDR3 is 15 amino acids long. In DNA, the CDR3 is TGTGCCAGCACACGGACAGGGCTAGCCAAAAACATTCAGTACTTC. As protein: CASTRTGLAKNIQYF.

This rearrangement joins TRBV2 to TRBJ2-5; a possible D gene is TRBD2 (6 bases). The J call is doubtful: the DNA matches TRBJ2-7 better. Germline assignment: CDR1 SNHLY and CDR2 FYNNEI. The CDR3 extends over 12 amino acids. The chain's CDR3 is CAHLARPYEQYF. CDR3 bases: TGTGCCCACCTAGCGCGACCCTACGAGCAGTACTTC.

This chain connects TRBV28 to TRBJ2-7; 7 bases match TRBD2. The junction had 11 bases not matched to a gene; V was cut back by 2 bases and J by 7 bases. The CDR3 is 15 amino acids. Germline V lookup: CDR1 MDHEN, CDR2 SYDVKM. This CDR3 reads CASSLLNAGVSEQYF. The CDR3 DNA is TGTGCCAGCAGTTTACTTAACGCGGGAGTGAGTGAGCAGTACTTC.

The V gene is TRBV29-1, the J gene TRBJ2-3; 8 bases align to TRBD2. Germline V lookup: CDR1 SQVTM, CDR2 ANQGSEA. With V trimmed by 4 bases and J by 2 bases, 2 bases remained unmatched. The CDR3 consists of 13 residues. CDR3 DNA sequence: TGCAGCGTTGGCGGGAGGACCACAGATACGCAGTATTTT. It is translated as CSVGGRTTDTQYF.

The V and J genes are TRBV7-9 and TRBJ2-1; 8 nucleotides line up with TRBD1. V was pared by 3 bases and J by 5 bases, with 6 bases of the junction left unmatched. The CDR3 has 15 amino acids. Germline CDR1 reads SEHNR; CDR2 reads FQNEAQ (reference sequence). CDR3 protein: CASSFDRGADNEQFF. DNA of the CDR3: TGTGCCAGCAGCTTTGACAGGGGTGCGGACAATGAGCAGTTCTTC.

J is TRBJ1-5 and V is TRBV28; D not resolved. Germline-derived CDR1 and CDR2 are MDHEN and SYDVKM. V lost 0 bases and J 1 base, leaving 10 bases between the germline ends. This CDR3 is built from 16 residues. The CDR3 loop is CASSLWGQPSNQPQHF. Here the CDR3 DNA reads TGTGCCAGCAGTTTATGGGGCCAGCCCAGCAATCAGCCCCAGCATTTT.

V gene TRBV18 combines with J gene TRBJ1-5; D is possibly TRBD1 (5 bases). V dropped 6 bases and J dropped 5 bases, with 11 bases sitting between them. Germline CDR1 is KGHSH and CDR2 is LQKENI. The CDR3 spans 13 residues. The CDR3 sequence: CASSSTEDQPQHF. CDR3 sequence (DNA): TGTGCCAGCTCCTCGACAGAAGATCAGCCCCAGCATTTT.

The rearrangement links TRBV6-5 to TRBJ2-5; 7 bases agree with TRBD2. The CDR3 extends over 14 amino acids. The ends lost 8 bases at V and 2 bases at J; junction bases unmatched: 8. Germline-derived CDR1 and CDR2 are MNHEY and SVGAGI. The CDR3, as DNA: TGTGCCAGCCGCCTGGCGGGGGATCAAGAGACCCAGTACTTC. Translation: CASRLAGDQETQYF.

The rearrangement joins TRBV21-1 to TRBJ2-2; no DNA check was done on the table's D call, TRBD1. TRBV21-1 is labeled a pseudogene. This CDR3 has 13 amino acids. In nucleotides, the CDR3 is TGTGCCAGCAGCAAGGTACAGACCGGGGAGCTGTTTTTT. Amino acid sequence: CASSKVQTGELFF.

Here the CDR3 reads CASSIDNGGLGLNEQFF. In DNA form, the CDR3 reads TGTGCCAGTAGTATAGACAACGGAGGACTAGGACTAAATGAGCAGTTCTTC. This chain joins TRBV19 and TRBJ2-1, with 7 bases identical to TRBD2. V shed 0 bases, J shed 7 bases, and the junction held 12 bases outside the gene matches. The CDR3 spans 17 residues. CDR1 LNHDA and CDR2 SQIVND come from the germline V gene (reference sequence).

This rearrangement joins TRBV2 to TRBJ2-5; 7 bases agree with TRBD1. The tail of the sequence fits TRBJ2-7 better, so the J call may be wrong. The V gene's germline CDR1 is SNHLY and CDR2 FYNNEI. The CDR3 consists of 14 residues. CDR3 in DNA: TGTGCCAGCAGGGGGGCTCAGGGGGTGGACGAGCAGTACTTC. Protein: CASRGAQGVDEQYF.

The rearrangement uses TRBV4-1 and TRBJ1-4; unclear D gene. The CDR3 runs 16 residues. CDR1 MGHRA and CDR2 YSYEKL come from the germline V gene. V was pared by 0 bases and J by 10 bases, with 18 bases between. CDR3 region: CASSQDLGQIMVKLFF. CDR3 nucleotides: TGCGCCAGCAGCCAAGATTTGGGCCAGATAATGGTAAAACTGTTTTTT.

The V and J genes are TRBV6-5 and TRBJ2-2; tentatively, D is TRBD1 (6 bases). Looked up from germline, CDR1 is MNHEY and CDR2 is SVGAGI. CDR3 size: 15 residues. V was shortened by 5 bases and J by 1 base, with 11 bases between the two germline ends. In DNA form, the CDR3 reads TGTGCCAGCAGTCGCCCAGGGGTGAACACCGGGGAGCTGTTTTTT. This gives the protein CASSRPGVNTGELFF.